The 25 T cell receptor beta chains below come from one sample, sequenced in a study of PD-1 blockade in classical Hodgkin lymphoma. Sample time point: newly diagnosed, previously untreated cHL patient sample. Magnetic negative selection was used to purify CD4+ T cells from PBMCs that had been thawed. Method: immunoSEQ multiplex PCR; TCRdb's copy keeps in-frame clones and lacks some. The sample includes 15,000 to 25,000 clones, roughly four fifths of them seen just once. The sequencing input was CD4+ T cells from blood. These receptor sequences come from a human donor with classical Hodgkin lymphoma.

Regarding this clone: At one of its ends the junction is not consistent with the germline gene, which may arise from a read error. Different DNA sequences within this sample yield the same CDR3. The rearrangement uses TRBV25-1 and TRBJ1-5, with D perhaps TRBD1 (5 bases). There are 14 residues in the CDR3. CDR1 MGHDK and CDR2 SYGVNS come from the germline V gene. The CDR3 DNA reads as TGTGCCAGCAGCGAATCCGGGACCAATCAGCCCCAGCATTTT. Translated, it gives CASSESGTNQPQHF. Using reference TRBV25-1 and TRBJ1-5 for the parts outside the CDR3, the full variable domain is EADIYQTPRYLVIGTGKKITLECSQTMGHDKMYWYQQDPGMELHLIHYSYGVNSTEKGDLSSESTVSRIRTEHFPLTLESARPSHTSQYLCASSESGTNQPQHFGDGTRLSIL.

The genes are TRBV19 and TRBJ1-2, with D possibly being TRBD1 (5 bases). Trimming removed 5 bases from V and 7 bases from J, with 20 bases in between. CDR1 and CDR2 (germline): LNHDA, SQIVND (reference sequence). The CDR3 spans 15 residues. The CDR3 spells CASSATGPLGFGYTF. Here the CDR3 DNA reads TGTGCCAGTAGTGCCACAGGCCCCCTTGGATTTGGCTACACCTTC.

V and J are TRBV5-1 and TRBJ1-2, with 7 nucleotides matching TRBD1. Germline CDR1 and CDR2: SGHRS and YFSETQ. The length of the CDR3 is 13 residues. Trimming took 4 bases from V and 4 from J; bases not matched to a gene: 4. CDR3 region: CASSTGEPYGYTF. As DNA, the CDR3 is TGCGCCAGCAGCACAGGGGAACCCTATGGCTACACCTTC.

The rearrangement links TRBV7-9 to TRBJ1-1; TRBD1 might be the D (6 bases). The V end lost 3 bases, the J end lost 6 bases, and 8 bases lay between the germline ends. The CDR3 runs to 12 residues. Germline values: CDR1 SEHNR, CDR2 FQNEAQ (reference sequence). CDR3 nucleotide sequence: TGTGCCAGCAGCTTTGCAGGGGCTGAAGCTTTCTTT. As protein: CASSFAGAEAFF.

This rearrangement joins TRBV7-9 to TRBJ1-2; D gene unclear. Trimming left V 4 bases short and J 7 bases short, with 22 bases between. CDR3 length: 16 residues. Germline V lookup: CDR1 SEHNR, CDR2 FQNEAQ (reference sequence). DNA for the CDR3: TGTGCCAGCAGCTCCGTTGGTGGGTGGGAGAAAGGTGGCTACACCTTC. This sequence encodes CASSSVGGWEKGGYTF.

The rearrangement links TRBV5-6 to TRBJ2-7; 8 bases align to TRBD2. This CDR3 comprises 15 residues. Unmatched junction bases numbered 7, after V lost 4 bases and J lost 1 base. Germline CDR1 is SGHDT and CDR2 is YYEEEE. The CDR3 coding sequence is TGTGCCAGCAGCCTCCCCGGACTAGCTTCCTACGAGCAGTACTTC. Residues: CASSLPGLASYEQYF.

The chain is built from TRBV2 and TRBJ2-5; no definite D call. Trimming stripped 4 bases from V and 7 bases from J, with 13 bases between. Per the germline V gene, CDR1 is SNHLY and CDR2 is FYNNEI. The CDR3 runs to 13 residues. CDR3 region: CASSVGRTGTQYF. The CDR3 DNA follows: TGTGCCAGCAGTGTTGGCCGTACGGGGACCCAGTACTTC.

The V gene is TRBV25-1, the J gene TRBJ1-1; D might be TRBD1 (6 bases). The CDR3 length is 13 residues. V was shortened by 3 bases and J by 7 bases, with 12 bases between the two germline ends. CDR1 MGHDK and CDR2 SYGVNS come from the germline V gene. In DNA, the CDR3 is TGTGCCAGCAGTGACCGCGGACAGCTTGAAGCTTTCTTT. This codes for CASSDRGQLEAFF.

The rearrangement uses TRBV6-5 and TRBJ2-7; no definite D call. This CDR3 contains 15 residues. The V end lost 2 bases, the J end lost 0 bases, and 11 bases lay between the germline ends. From germline, CDR1 is MNHEY and CDR2 SVGAGI. The CDR3 here is CASSYATLGSYEQYF. CDR3 DNA: TGTGCCAGCAGTTACGCAACCCTCGGCTCCTACGAGCAGTACTTC.

The V and J genes are TRBV5-4 and TRBJ2-2; TRBD2 matches at 8 bases. The CDR3 runs to 16 residues. The V gene's germline CDR1 is SGHNT and CDR2 YYREEE (reference sequence). The V gene end was trimmed by 2 bases and the J gene end by 7 bases; junction bases not matched to a gene: 10. The CDR3 spells CASSFLPGGRDGELFF. CDR3 nucleotides: TGTGCCAGCAGCTTCCTCCCGGGGGGGAGGGACGGGGAGCTGTTTTTT.

This chain links TRBV29-1 with TRBJ2-1, with D uncertain. CDR3 length equals 18 residues. V gave up 0 bases and J gave up 0 bases, with 18 bases separating them. The germline V gene encodes CDR1 SQVTM and CDR2 ANQGSEA. The CDR3 DNA follows: TGCAGCGTTGAAGATCCTTTCAGAAGCGCGAGCTCCTACAATGAGCAGTTCTTC. This sequence encodes CSVEDPFRSASSYNEQFF.

On this clone itself: The same CDR3 also results from other DNA sequences found in this sample. The rearrangement uses TRBV6-5 and TRBJ2-7; D may match TRBD1 or TRBD2 (5 bases each). The germline CDR1 and CDR2 sequences are MNHEY and SVGAGI. This CDR3 region has 14 residues. V was cut by 2 bases and J by 2 bases, with 10 bases left in between. The CDR3 loop is CASSYRGRTYEQYF. CDR3 bases: TGTGCCAGCAGTTACCGGGGACGGACCTACGAGCAGTACTTC.

The rearrangement links TRBV28 to TRBJ2-1, with D perhaps TRBD2 (5 bases). The CDR3 spans 17 residues. Trimming shortened V by 7 bases and J by 2 bases, and 21 bases separated the two germline ends. The V gene's germline CDR1 is MDHEN and CDR2 SYDVKM. In DNA, the CDR3 is TGTGCCAGCATTGGGGAGCTCTTCGGGATTACCTACAATGAGCAGTTCTTC. Protein product: CASIGELFGITYNEQFF. Full variable domain (rest looked up from reference TRBV28 and TRBJ2-1): DVKVTQSSRYLVKRTGEKVFLECVQDMDHENMFWYRQDPGLGLRLIYFSYDVKMKEKGDIPEGYSVSREKKERFSLILESASTNQTSMYLCASIGELFGITYNEQFFGPGTRLTVL.

The chain couples TRBV5-1 to TRBJ1-2, with no clear D. The V gene lost 0 bases and the J gene lost 5 bases, with 11 bases spanning the gap. The CDR3 covers 14 residues. The germline V gene has CDR1 SGHRS and CDR2 YFSETQ. The CDR3 sequence is CASSLGGEGYGYTF. CDR3 in DNA: TGCGCCAGCAGCTTGGGAGGAGAGGGTTATGGCTACACCTTC.

The rearrangement joins TRBV28 to TRBJ2-5; 9 bases fit TRBD2. CDR1 and CDR2 from the germline V gene are MDHEN and SYDVKM. The trim removed 2 bases at V and 5 bases at J, leaving 3 bases unmatched. The CDR3 extends over 14 amino acids. In DNA form, the CDR3 reads TGTGCCAGCAGTTTAGCGGGAGGGCTGGAGACCCAGTACTTC. Protein sequence: CASSLAGGLETQYF.

This clone was counted a single time. V is TRBV6-5 and J is TRBJ2-3, with D perhaps matching TRBD1 (5 bases). Germline assignment: CDR1 MNHEY and CDR2 SVGAGI. This CDR3 is built from 15 residues. V lost 0 bases to trimming and J lost 2 bases, with 9 bases between them. As DNA, the CDR3 is TGTGCCAGCAGTTACTCTAAGGGGTTCACAGATACGCAGTATTTT. Amino acids: CASSYSKGFTDTQYF.

The genes are TRBV19 and TRBJ2-7; D is undetermined. V was shortened by 4 bases and J by 4 bases, with 5 bases between the two germline ends. The CDR3 runs 11 residues. CDR1 and CDR2 from the germline V gene are LNHDA and SQIVND (reference sequence). CDR3 in DNA: TGTGCCAGTAGTACTTTGTACGAGCAGTACTTC. This gives the protein CASSTLYEQYF.

CDR3 nucleotide sequence: TGTGCCAGCAGCTTGGGACAGGGGGCTTCACCCCTCCACTTT. Its protein is CASSLGQGASPLHF. This chain connects TRBV5-6 to TRBJ1-6; 10 nucleotides match TRBD1. Germline trimming cut 0 bases from V and 9 bases from J; bases unmatched to any gene: 0. Per the germline V gene, CDR1 is SGHDT and CDR2 is YYEEEE. The CDR3 is 14 residues long.

This clone was observed a single time. The chain has TRBV5-1 and TRBJ2-1, with 10 positions matching TRBD2. Germline CDR1 reads SGHRS; CDR2 reads YFSETQ. V was pared by 4 bases and J by 2 bases, with 6 bases of the junction left unmatched. This CDR3 has 16 amino acids. As DNA, the CDR3 is TGCGCCAGCAGCGTTGCCGGGACTAGCGCCTACAATGAGCAGTTCTTC. Translated: CASSVAGTSAYNEQFF.

The chain uses TRBV2 and TRBJ2-3; D is perhaps TRBD2 (5 bases). Germline assignment: CDR1 SNHLY and CDR2 FYNNEI. CDR3 length equals 16 residues. V was trimmed by 0 bases and J by 0 bases, leaving 10 bases between them. CDR3 region: CASSEAKRSSTDTQYF. The CDR3 bases are TGTGCCAGCAGTGAAGCTAAGCGGTCTAGCACAGATACGCAGTATTTT. Looking up the rest from reference TRBV2 and TRBJ2-3 gives the full variable domain: EPEVTQTPSHQVTQMGQEVILRCVPISNHLYFYWYRQILGQKVEFLVSFYNNEISEKSEIFDDQFSVERPDGSNFTLKIRSTKLEDSAMYFCASSEAKRSSTDTQYFGPGTRLTVL.

The gene calls are TRBV5-6 and TRBJ2-7; D not certain. Trimming removed 4 bases from V and 2 bases from J, with 7 bases in between. Germline V CDR1 and CDR2: SGHDT, YYEEEE. CDR3 length: 12 amino acids. The CDR3 region is CASSINPYEQYF. CDR3 bases: TGTGCCAGCAGCATTAACCCCTACGAGCAGTACTTC.

The chain links TRBV5-1 to TRBJ2-7; perhaps TRBD1 as D (6 bases). CDR1 and CDR2 (germline): SGHRS, YFSETQ. The CDR3 is made up of 18 amino acids. Trimming stripped 4 bases from V and 0 bases from J, with 23 bases between. CDR3 DNA sequence: TGCGCCAGCAGCCCGCATATACAGGGTCTTGGAAGCTCCTACGAGCAGTACTTC. This gives the protein CASSPHIQGLGSSYEQYF.

The genes are TRBV7-2 and TRBJ2-5, with D unclear. Germline V gene data show CDR1 as SGHTA and CDR2 as FQGNSA. V was trimmed by 5 bases and J by 4 bases, leaving 14 bases between them. The CDR3 loop spans 14 amino acids. This CDR3 reads CASSPRTRRETQYF. CDR3 DNA sequence: TGTGCCAGCAGCCCCCGGACGCGCCGAGAGACCCAGTACTTC. Full variable domain (remainder filled in from reference TRBV7-2 and TRBJ2-5): GAGVSQSPSNKVTEKGKDVELRCDPISGHTALYWYRQSLGQGLEFLIYFQGNSAPDKSGLPSDRFSAERTGGSVSTLTIQRTQQEDSAVYLCASSPRTRRETQYFGPGTRLLVL.

The chain links TRBV27 to TRBJ2-7; 10 nucleotides agree with TRBD1. The CDR3 has 14 residues. CDR1 is MNHEY and CDR2 is SMNVEV in the germline V gene (reference sequence). V trimming: 2 bases; J trimming: 4 bases; junction bases outside the gene matches: 2. CDR3 sequence reads: CASSLGTGEYEQYF. The CDR3 DNA sequence: TGTGCCAGCAGTTTAGGGACAGGGGAGTACGAGCAGTACTTC.

This clone was observed a single time. This chain uses TRBV6-5 with TRBJ1-5; D not resolved. Germline loops: CDR1 MNHEY, CDR2 SVGAGI. The V gene lost 1 base and the J gene lost 0 bases, with 7 bases spanning the gap. The CDR3 length is 15 residues. The CDR3 here is CASSYYAHSNQPQHF. The DNA for the CDR3 is TGTGCCAGCAGTTACTACGCCCATAGCAATCAGCCCCAGCATTTT.